One and the same sample provided the 15 T cell receptor beta chains below, sequenced in a study of T cells in localized non-small cell lung cancer. Some clones are missing from TCRdb's copy, which holds only in-frame ones; the method was immunoSEQ multiplex PCR. The sample includes approximately 2,500 clones, around two fifths of them seen just once. The material sequenced was lung tumor tissue, taken before any cancer treatment. The source of these receptors is a male donor older than 55 with stage I squamous cell lung carcinoma.

This rearrangement joins TRBV30 to TRBJ1-1; the D gene is possibly TRBD1 (5 bases). The length of the CDR3 is 13 residues. Germline CDR1 is GTSNPN and CDR2 is SVGIG (reference sequence). V was clipped by 2 bases and J by 5 bases, with 12 bases between them. The chain's CDR3 is CAWSSGGGTEAFF. The CDR3 DNA sequence: TGTGCCTGGAGTTCTGGGGGAGGGACTGAAGCTTTCTTT. Combining the CDR3 with reference TRBV30 and TRBJ1-1 gives the whole variable domain SQTIHQWPATLVQPVGSPLSLECTVEGTSNPNLYWYRQAAGRGLQLLFYSVGIGQISSEVPQNLSASRPQDRQFILSSKKLLLSDSGFYLCAWSSGGGTEAFFGQGTRLTVV.

The chain is built from TRBV6-7 and TRBJ1-1; TRBD1 aligns across 8 bases. TRBV6-7 is recorded as an ORF, its role being uncertain. This CDR3 region has 14 residues. V dropped 8 bases and J dropped 1; count of bases not matched to a gene: 6. CDR3 bases: TGTGCCAGCGTGGACAGGGCTCGGAACACTGAAGCTTTCTTT. Translating gives CASVDRARNTEAFF.

This chain connects TRBV28 to TRBJ1-2; D gene unclear. Germline V CDR1 and CDR2: MDHEN, SYDVKM. The CDR3 has 12 residues. V shed 4 bases and J shed 8 bases, with 11 bases lying between them. The CDR3 DNA follows: TGTGCCAGCAGTTCAAACATCTACGGCTACACCTTC. Translating gives CASSSNIYGYTF.

The chain uses TRBV27 and TRBJ1-1; D gene uncertain. The CDR3 runs to 14 residues. V dropped 7 bases and J dropped 1 base, with 13 bases sitting between them. Germline lookup yields CDR1 MNHEY and CDR2 SMNVEV (reference sequence). The CDR3 here is CASKFTLPNTEAFF. DNA for the CDR3: TGTGCCAGCAAGTTCACGCTACCGAACACTGAAGCTTTCTTT.

This clone was observed a few times. This chain uses TRBV11-3 with TRBJ1-1; the D gene is possibly TRBD1 (5 bases). The CDR3 spans 16 residues. The V gene lost 3 bases and the J gene lost 0 bases, with 14 bases spanning the gap. Per germline, CDR1 SGHNT and CDR2 YENEEA. For the CDR3, the DNA is TGTGCCAGCAGCTTGCGGTGGTGGGGCCTGAACACTGAAGCTTTCTTT. It is translated as CASSLRWWGLNTEAFF.

CDR3 bases: TGTGCCAGCAGTATCTCTCTGGGGAACACCGGGGAGCTGTTTTTT. Translation gives CASSISLGNTGELFF. V and J are TRBV25-1 and TRBJ2-2, with unresolved D. The CDR3 contains 15 residues. With 5 bases removed from V and 1 base from J, the gap between germline ends came to 11 bases. The germline V gene has CDR1 MGHDK and CDR2 SYGVNS. Supplemented by reference TRBV25-1 and TRBJ2-2, the full variable domain reads EADIYQTPRYLVIGTGKKITLECSQTMGHDKMYWYQQDPGMELHLIHYSYGVNSTEKGDLSSESTVSRIRTEHFPLTLESARPSHTSQYLCASSISLGNTGELFFGEGSRLTVL.

The chain recombines TRBV6-8 with TRBJ2-2; D ambiguous. The CDR3 consists of 14 residues. Between the trimmed V and J ends, which lost 5 bases and 1 base, there was a span of 8 bases. Germline V gene sequence: CDR1 MNHGY, CDR2 SAAAGT. The CDR3 DNA reads TGTGCCAGCAGTGTGGAAGAGAACACCGGGGAGCTGTTTTTT. It encodes CASSVEENTGELFF.

The V call is TRBV5-1, the J call TRBJ2-3, with 10 bases identical to TRBD2. CDR1 SGHRS and CDR2 YFSETQ come from the germline V gene. CDR3 size: 15 residues. Losses at the gene ends were 3 bases for V and 1 base for J; bases not matched to a gene: 2. CDR3 in amino acids: CASSYSGGGTDTQYF. In DNA, the CDR3 is TGCGCCAGCAGCTACAGCGGGGGGGGCACAGATACGCAGTATTTT.

This clone was observed a handful of times. The V call is TRBV7-5, the J call TRBJ2-3. TRBV7-5 is shown as a pseudogene. The CDR3 contains 14 residues. The CDR3, as DNA: TGTGCCAGCAGCTTGGGTCGGTTCGCAGATACGCAGTATTTT. Its translation is CASSLGRFADTQYF.

This clone has more than one count but fewer than ten. This sequence joins TRBV6-8 and TRBJ1-2, with D possibly matching TRBD1 (6 bases). The CDR3 runs 12 residues. Germline-derived CDR1 and CDR2 are MNHGY and SAAAGT. Trimming left V 6 bases short and J 8 bases short, with 13 bases between. CDR3 region: CASRPQGYGYTF. The CDR3 region has the DNA TGTGCCAGCAGGCCACAGGGATACGGCTACACCTTC.

The chain combines TRBV28 with TRBJ1-1, with a possible D match to TRBD1 (6 bases). Germline V gene sequence: CDR1 MDHEN, CDR2 SYDVKM. Trimming pared 2 bases from V and 5 bases from J, leaving 12 bases between. The CDR3 has 14 residues. The CDR3 DNA sequence: TGTGCCAGCAGTTTAGGACAGATCAGAACTGAAGCTTTCTTT. Protein: CASSLGQIRTEAFF.

In its sample, this clone was seen a few times. V and J are TRBV28 and TRBJ2-7; D gene ambiguous. Germline V lookup: CDR1 MDHEN, CDR2 SYDVKM. The CDR3 sequence is 12 residues long. Trimming took 6 bases from V and 3 from J, leaving 9 bases between them. CDR3 sequence reads: CASSPSDYEQYF. Here the CDR3 DNA reads TGTGCCAGCAGCCCGTCGGACTACGAGCAGTACTTC.

The table lists this clone with a few counts. V and J are TRBV9 and TRBJ1-3, with 8 positions matching TRBD1. The CDR3 is 17 amino acids. From germline, CDR1 is SGDLS and CDR2 YYNGEE. With V trimmed by 5 bases and J by 2 bases, 12 bases remained unmatched. The CDR3 loop reads CASSEFRQGAAGNTIYF. CDR3 in DNA: TGTGCCAGCAGTGAATTCCGGCAGGGGGCAGCTGGAAACACCATATATTTT. Looking up the rest from reference TRBV9 and TRBJ1-3 gives the full variable domain: DSGVTQTPKHLITATGQRVTLRCSPRSGDLSVYWYQQSLDQGLQFLIQYYNGEERAKGNILERFSAQQFPDLHSELNLSSLELGDSALYFCASSEFRQGAAGNTIYFGEGSWLTVV.

The sample holds a few counts of this clone. V and J are TRBV19 and TRBJ1-5; TRBD1 is a possible D gene (5 bases). V was trimmed by 7 bases and J by 0 bases, leaving 13 bases between them. Looked up from germline, CDR1 is LNHDA and CDR2 is SQIVND (reference sequence). This CDR3 comprises 15 residues. CDR3 region: CASTLRGFSNQPQHF. CDR3 DNA sequence: TGTGCCAGTACCCTTAGGGGATTTAGCAATCAGCCCCAGCATTTT. Variable domain in full (rest from reference TRBV19 and TRBJ1-5): DGGITQSPKYLFRKEGQNVTLSCEQNLNHDAMYWYRQDPGQGLRLIYYSQIVNDFQKGDIAEGYSVSREKKESFPLTVTSAQKNPTAFYLCASTLRGFSNQPQHFGDGTRLSIL.

The rearrangement joins TRBV29-1 to TRBJ2-6, with D hard to call. CDR1 and CDR2 (germline): SQVTM, ANQGSEA. V lost 4 bases and J 0 bases, leaving 10 bases between the germline ends. This CDR3 is 15 amino acids long. This CDR3 reads CSVGHLNSGANVLTF. The CDR3 coding sequence is TGCAGCGTTGGACATCTGAACTCTGGGGCCAACGTCCTGACTTTC.